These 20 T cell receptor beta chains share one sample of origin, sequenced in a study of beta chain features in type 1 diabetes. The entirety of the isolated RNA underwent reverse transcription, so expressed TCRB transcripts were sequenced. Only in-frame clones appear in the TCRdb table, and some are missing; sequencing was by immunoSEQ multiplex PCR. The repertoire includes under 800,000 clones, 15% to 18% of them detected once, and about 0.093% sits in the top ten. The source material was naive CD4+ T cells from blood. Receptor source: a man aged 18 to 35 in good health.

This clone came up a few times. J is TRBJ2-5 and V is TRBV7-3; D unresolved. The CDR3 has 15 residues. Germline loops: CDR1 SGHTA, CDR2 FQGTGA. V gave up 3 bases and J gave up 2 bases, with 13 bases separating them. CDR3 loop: CASSFGRSYQETQYF. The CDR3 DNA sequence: TGTGCCAGCAGCTTCGGCAGGTCATATCAAGAGACCCAGTACTTC.

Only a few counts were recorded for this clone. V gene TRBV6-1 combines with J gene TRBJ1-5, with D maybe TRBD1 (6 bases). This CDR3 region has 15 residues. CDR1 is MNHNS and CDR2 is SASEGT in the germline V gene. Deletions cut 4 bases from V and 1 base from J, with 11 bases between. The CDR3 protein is CASSGLDRSNQPQHF. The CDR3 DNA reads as TGTGCCAGCAGTGGGCTGGACAGAAGCAATCAGCCCCAGCATTTT.

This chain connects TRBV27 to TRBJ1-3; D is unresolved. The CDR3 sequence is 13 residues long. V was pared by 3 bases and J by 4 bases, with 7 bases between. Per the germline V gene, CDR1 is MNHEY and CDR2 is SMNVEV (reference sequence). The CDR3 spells CASSFYLGNTIYF. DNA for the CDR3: TGTGCCAGCAGTTTCTACCTCGGAAACACCATATATTTT.

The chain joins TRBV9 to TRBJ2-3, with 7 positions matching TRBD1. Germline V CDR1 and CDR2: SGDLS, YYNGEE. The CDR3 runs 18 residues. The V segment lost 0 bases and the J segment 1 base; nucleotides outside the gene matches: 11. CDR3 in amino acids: CASSVEGTDPRGTDTQYF. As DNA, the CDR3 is TGTGCCAGCAGCGTAGAAGGGACAGATCCTCGGGGCACAGATACGCAGTATTTT. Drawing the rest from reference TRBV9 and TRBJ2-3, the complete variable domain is DSGVTQTPKHLITATGQRVTLRCSPRSGDLSVYWYQQSLDQGLQFLIQYYNGEERAKGNILERFSAQQFPDLHSELNLSSLELGDSALYFCASSVEGTDPRGTDTQYFGPGTRLTVL.

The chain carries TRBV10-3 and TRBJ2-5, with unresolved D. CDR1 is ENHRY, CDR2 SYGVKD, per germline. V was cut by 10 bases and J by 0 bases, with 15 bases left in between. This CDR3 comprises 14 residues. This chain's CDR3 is CASTRTVNQETQYF. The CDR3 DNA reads TGTGCCAGCACCCGCACAGTGAACCAAGAGACCCAGTACTTC.

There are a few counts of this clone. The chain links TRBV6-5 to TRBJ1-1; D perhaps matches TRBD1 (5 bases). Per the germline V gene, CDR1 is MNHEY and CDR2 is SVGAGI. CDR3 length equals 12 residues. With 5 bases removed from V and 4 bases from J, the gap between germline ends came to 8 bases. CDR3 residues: CASSTTATEAFF. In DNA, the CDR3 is TGTGCCAGCAGTACGACAGCCACTGAAGCTTTCTTT.

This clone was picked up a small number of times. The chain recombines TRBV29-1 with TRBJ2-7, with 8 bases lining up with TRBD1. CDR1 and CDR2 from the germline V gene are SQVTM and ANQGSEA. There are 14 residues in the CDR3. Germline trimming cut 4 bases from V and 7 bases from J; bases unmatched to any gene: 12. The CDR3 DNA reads TGCAGCGTTGGGGGGACAGGCAATATTAGAGAGCAGTACTTC. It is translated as CSVGGTGNIREQYF.

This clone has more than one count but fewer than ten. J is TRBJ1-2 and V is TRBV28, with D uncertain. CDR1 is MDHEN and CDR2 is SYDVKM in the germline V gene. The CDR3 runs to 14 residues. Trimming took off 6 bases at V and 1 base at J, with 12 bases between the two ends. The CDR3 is CASRYKGLNYGYTF. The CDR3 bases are TGTGCCAGCAGATATAAAGGGCTTAACTATGGCTACACCTTC.

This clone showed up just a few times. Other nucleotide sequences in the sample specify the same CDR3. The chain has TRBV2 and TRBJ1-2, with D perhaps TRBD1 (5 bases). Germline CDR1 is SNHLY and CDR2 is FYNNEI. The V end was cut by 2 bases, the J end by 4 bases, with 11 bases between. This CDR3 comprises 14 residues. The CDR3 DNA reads TGTGCCAGCAGTGAATCCGGGACGGCCTATGGCTACACCTTC. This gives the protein CASSESGTAYGYTF.

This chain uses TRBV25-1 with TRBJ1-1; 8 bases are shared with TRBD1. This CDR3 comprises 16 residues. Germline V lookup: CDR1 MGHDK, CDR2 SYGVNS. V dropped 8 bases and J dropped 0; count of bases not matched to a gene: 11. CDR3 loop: CASAKKTGVMNTEAFF. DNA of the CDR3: TGTGCCAGCGCAAAAAAGACAGGGGTAATGAACACTGAAGCTTTCTTT.

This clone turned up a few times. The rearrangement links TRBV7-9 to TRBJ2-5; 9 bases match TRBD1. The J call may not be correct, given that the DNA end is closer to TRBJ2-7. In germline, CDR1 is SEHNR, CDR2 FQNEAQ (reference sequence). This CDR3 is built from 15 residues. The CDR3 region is CASSPGTGLSYEQYF. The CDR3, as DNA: TGTGCCAGCAGCCCCGGGACAGGGTTGTCCTACGAGCAGTACTTC.

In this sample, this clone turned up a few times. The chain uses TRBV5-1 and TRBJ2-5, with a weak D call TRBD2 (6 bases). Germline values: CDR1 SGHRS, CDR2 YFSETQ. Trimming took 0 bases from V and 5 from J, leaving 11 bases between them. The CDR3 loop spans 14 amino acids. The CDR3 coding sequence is TGCGCCAGCAGCTTGGTAGCGAGCGGGGAGACCCAGTACTTC. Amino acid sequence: CASSLVASGETQYF.

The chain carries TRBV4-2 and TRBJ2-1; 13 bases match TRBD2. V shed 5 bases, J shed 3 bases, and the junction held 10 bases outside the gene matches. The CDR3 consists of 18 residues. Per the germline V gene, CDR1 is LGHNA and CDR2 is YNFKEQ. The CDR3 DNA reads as TGTGCCAGCAGCAGGACTAGCGGGAGAAGAGAAAACTACAATGAGCAGTTCTTC. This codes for CASSRTSGRRENYNEQFF.

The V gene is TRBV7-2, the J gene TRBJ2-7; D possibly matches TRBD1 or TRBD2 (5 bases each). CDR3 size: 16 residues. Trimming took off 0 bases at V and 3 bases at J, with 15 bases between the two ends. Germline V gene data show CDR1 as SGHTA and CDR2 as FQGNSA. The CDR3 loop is CASSLAPPGRFYEQYF. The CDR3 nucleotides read TGTGCCAGCAGCTTAGCCCCCCCGGGGCGATTCTACGAGCAGTACTTC.

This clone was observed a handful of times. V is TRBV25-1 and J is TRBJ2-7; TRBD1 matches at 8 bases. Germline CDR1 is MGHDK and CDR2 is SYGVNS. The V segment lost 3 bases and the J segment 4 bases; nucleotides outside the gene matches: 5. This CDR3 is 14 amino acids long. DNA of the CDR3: TGTGCCAGCAGTGACCCAGGGGGCGCGTACGAGCAGTACTTC. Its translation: CASSDPGGAYEQYF.

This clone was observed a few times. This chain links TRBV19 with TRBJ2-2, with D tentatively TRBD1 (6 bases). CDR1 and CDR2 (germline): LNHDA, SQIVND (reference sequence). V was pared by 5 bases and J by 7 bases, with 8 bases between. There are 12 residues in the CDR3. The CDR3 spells CASSQGFGELFF. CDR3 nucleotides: TGTGCCAGTAGTCAGGGGTTCGGGGAGCTGTTTTTT.

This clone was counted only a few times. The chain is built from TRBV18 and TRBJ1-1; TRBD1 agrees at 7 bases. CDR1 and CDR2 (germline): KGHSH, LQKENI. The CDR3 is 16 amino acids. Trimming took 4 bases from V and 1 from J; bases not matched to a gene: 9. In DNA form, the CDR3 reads TGTGCCAGCTCACTAACTGGGGACAGAGAGAACACTGAAGCTTTCTTT. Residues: CASSLTGDRENTEAFF. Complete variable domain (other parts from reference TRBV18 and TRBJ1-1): NAGVMQNPRHLVRRRGQEARLRCSPMKGHSHVYWYRQLPEEGLKFMVYLQKENIIDESGMPKERFSAEFPKEGPSILRIQQVVRGDSAAYFCASSLTGDRENTEAFFGQGTRLTVV.

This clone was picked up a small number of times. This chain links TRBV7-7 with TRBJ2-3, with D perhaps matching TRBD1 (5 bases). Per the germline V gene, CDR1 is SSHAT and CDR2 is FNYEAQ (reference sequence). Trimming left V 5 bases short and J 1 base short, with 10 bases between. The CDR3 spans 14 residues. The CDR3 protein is CASSLQGGTDTQYF. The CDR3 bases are TGTGCCAGCAGCCTCCAGGGTGGCACAGATACGCAGTATTTT.

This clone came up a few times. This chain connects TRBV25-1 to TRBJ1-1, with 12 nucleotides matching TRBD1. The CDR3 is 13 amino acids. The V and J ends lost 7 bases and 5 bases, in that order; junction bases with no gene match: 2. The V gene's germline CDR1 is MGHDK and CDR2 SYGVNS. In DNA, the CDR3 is TGTGCCAGCACGGGACAGGGGGCGACTGAAGCTTTCTTT. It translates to CASTGQGATEAFF.

CDR3 in DNA: TGTGCCAGCAGAGGGGAACACACTGAAGCTTTCTTT. Translated, it gives CASRGEHTEAFF. This chain links TRBV28 with TRBJ1-1; D is possibly TRBD1 (5 bases). This CDR3 region has 12 residues. V was shortened by 6 bases and J by 3 bases, with 8 bases between the two germline ends. Germline V CDR1 and CDR2: MDHEN, SYDVKM.